This T cell receptor beta chain was documented in a study of CD8+CD57+ T cells in acquired aplastic anemia. About this clonotype: One end of the junction fails to match germline, which may point to a read error.

This CDR3 contains 13 residues. Germline lookup yields CDR1 DFQATT and CDR2 SNEGSKA (reference sequence). TCR beta VDJ and CDR3 profiles were obtained from a genomic DNA template. TCRdb redid the calling of the reads with MiXCR, one entry per CDR3 protein. Among about 420,000 distinct CDR3 sequences listed, about two thirds were seen once. The receptor was derived from a human donor in good health, serving as a control. The sample taken for sequencing was sorted CD4+, CD8+, or CD8+CD57+ T cells (not recorded which) from PBMCs. J is TRBJ2-1 and V is TRBV20-1, with D unresolved. The CDR3 loop is CSASFWRNNQQFF. The CDR3 nucleotides are TGCAGTGCTAGCTTCTGGCGCAACAATCAGCAGTTCTTC.